What follows are 22 T cell receptor beta chains derived from one specimen sequenced in a study of T cell repertoires in cytomegalovirus infection. TCRdb re-called the reads through MiXCR, storing one row per CDR3 protein. The sample holds approximately 250,000 distinct CDR3 sequences, over 9% seen once. Sequenced material: PBMCs. Receptors originate from a human donor in good health (CMV status not recorded). Some clones in this sample may be carry-over from other donors' samples.

This clonotype showed up many times. The chain links TRBV19 to TRBJ1-2, with D maybe TRBD1 (5 bases). With 1 base removed from V and 8 bases from J, the gap between germline ends came to 17 bases. The CDR3 runs to 15 residues. Germline CDR1 LNHDA, CDR2 SQIVND (reference sequence). The CDR3 loop is CASSIAAGKRGGYTF. DNA for the CDR3: TGTGCCAGTAGTATAGCGGCAGGGAAGAGGGGAGGCTACACCTTC.

Comment on this clonotype: One junction end does not reproduce the germline sequence, and a read error may be involved. The genes are TRBV7-2 and TRBJ2-3, with D possibly TRBD2 on 7 matching bases. Germline V gives CDR1 SGHTA, CDR2 FQGNSA. The CDR3 runs to 18 residues. DNA of the CDR3: TGTGCCAGCAGCTTATGGTTTGGGGGGGGGGGCAGCACAAATACGCAGTATTTT. Its protein product is CASSLWFGGGGSTNTQYF.

This clonotype was picked up many times. This rearrangement joins TRBV27 to TRBJ1-5; 11 positions match TRBD1. CDR1 and CDR2 (germline): MNHEY, SMNVEV (reference sequence). This CDR3 is 14 amino acids long. Trimming cost V 7 bases and J 6 bases; bases outside gene matches: 5. The CDR3 DNA sequence: TGTGCCAGCAAGCCAGGGACAGGGGGTCAGCCCCAGCATTTT. Translated: CASKPGTGGQPQHF.

This clonotype has ten or more counts. The V and J genes are TRBV7-4 and TRBJ2-2, with D unresolved. CDR1 SGHVT and CDR2 SQSDAQ come from the germline V gene. The V and J ends lost 7 bases and 4 bases respectively, with 22 bases between them. The CDR3 runs 17 residues. Here the CDR3 DNA reads TGTGCCAGCACCTGTAGAGCTACCCTGAGTCCCACCGGGGAGCTGTTTTTT. Translation gives CASTCRATLSPTGELFF.

The J gene is TRBJ2-3, the V gene TRBV29-1; 9 positions match TRBD2. V lost 8 bases and J lost 5; bases outside the gene matches: 8. Germline CDR1 SQVTM, CDR2 ANQGSEA. The CDR3 is 13 residues long. In DNA form, the CDR3 reads TGCAGCATAAAGCGGGAGGTGGGAGATACGCAGTATTTT. Amino acid sequence: CSIKREVGDTQYF.

This clonotype appeared a few times. The chain has TRBV20-1 and TRBJ2-5; D is unresolved. V was shortened by 0 bases and J by 3 bases, with 8 bases between the two germline ends. The CDR3 extends over 13 amino acids. Per germline, CDR1 DFQATT and CDR2 SNEGSKA (reference sequence). The CDR3 DNA reads as TGCAGTGCTAGAGATATAGGGAAAGAGACCCAGTACTTC. It encodes CSARDIGKETQYF.

The table lists this clonotype with a few counts. This chain joins TRBV20-1 and TRBJ2-3; D gene uncertain. V lost 2 bases and J lost 3, with 3 bases in between. Germline assignment: CDR1 DFQATT and CDR2 SNEGSKA (reference sequence). The length of the CDR3 is 11 residues. CDR3 in amino acids: CSARTTDTQYF. The CDR3 DNA follows: TGCAGTGCTAGAACAACAGATACGCAGTATTTT.

This clonotype appeared many times. The CDR3: CASSLWGAGTTRTNEKLFF. In DNA form, the CDR3 reads TGTGCCAGCAGCTTATGGGGGGCAGGGACCACGAGAACTAATGAAAAACTGTTTTTT. This sequence joins TRBV7-2 and TRBJ1-4, with D possibly TRBD1 on 6 matching bases. The length of the CDR3 is 19 residues. V was pared by 2 bases and J by 1 base, with 20 bases between. The germline CDR1 and CDR2 sequences are SGHTA and FQGNSA.

This clonotype was recorded many times. The rearrangement joins TRBV7-2 to TRBJ2-2, with D maybe TRBD2 (6 bases). Trimming cost V 0 bases and J 5 bases, with 13 bases left between them. CDR3 length: 16 amino acids. Germline V gene sequence: CDR1 SGHTA, CDR2 FQGNSA. The CDR3 here is CASSLAVGGITGELFF. The DNA of the CDR3 is TGTGCCAGCAGCTTAGCGGTCGGGGGAATTACCGGGGAGCTGTTTTTT.

This clonotype was found a few times. The J gene is TRBJ1-1, the V gene TRBV29-1; TRBD1 is a possible D gene (6 bases). V dropped 5 bases and J dropped 1 base, with 11 bases sitting between them. Germline values: CDR1 SQVTM, CDR2 ANQGSEA. There are 13 residues in the CDR3. CDR3 in DNA: TGCAGCGTTAACAGGGATTCGAACACTGAAGCTTTCTTT. Its translation is CSVNRDSNTEAFF. Using reference TRBV29-1 and TRBJ1-1 for the parts outside the CDR3, the full variable domain is SAVISQKPSRDICQRGTSLTIQCQVDSQVTMMFWYRQQPGQSLTLIATANQGSEATYESGFVIDKFPISRPNLTFSTLTVSNMSPEDSSIYLCSVNRDSNTEAFFGQGTRLTVV.

This clonotype occurred many times. This chain uses TRBV7-3 with TRBJ2-2; TRBD2 matches at 7 bases. The V gene's germline CDR1 is SGHTA and CDR2 FQGTGA. There are 15 residues in the CDR3. V lost 6 bases to trimming and J lost 4 bases; unmatched junction nucleotides: 8. In nucleotides, the CDR3 is TGTGCCAGCAGTTCCCTAGCGGATTCCACCGGGGAGCTGTTTTTT. Translation gives CASSSLADSTGELFF.

This clonotype turned up a few times. The genes are TRBV9 and TRBJ1-5, with D possibly TRBD1 on 6 matching bases. CDR1 and CDR2 (germline): SGDLS, YYNGEE. Trimming took 0 bases from V and 2 from J, leaving 9 bases between them. The CDR3 has 15 amino acids. CDR3: CASSVAEGGNQPQHF. DNA for the CDR3: TGTGCCAGCAGCGTAGCTGAGGGGGGCAATCAGCCCCAGCATTTT.

This clonotype was counted once. This chain uses TRBV27 with TRBJ2-7; perhaps TRBD2 as D (6 bases). The CDR3 covers 13 residues. In germline, CDR1 is MNHEY, CDR2 SMNVEV (reference sequence). Trimming took 10 bases from V and 0 from J, leaving 13 bases between them. DNA for the CDR3: TGTGCCACGGCCCGGGGGTTCTCCTACGAGCAGTACTTC. Protein product: CATARGFSYEQYF.

In its sample, this clonotype was seen many times. The chain carries TRBV7-3 and TRBJ2-1, with D possibly TRBD2 on 6 matching bases. V was trimmed by 5 bases and J by 9 bases, leaving 17 bases between them. This CDR3 contains 14 residues. Germline V lookup: CDR1 SGHTA, CDR2 FQGTGA. The CDR3 DNA follows: TGTGCCAGCAGCACACTCGCCGGGGGAACTGAGCAGTTCTTC. As protein: CASSTLAGGTEQFF. Drawing the rest from reference TRBV7-3 and TRBJ2-1, the complete variable domain is GAGVSQTPSNKVTEKGKYVELRCDPISGHTALYWYRQSLGQGPEFLIYFQGTGAADDSGLPNDRFFAVRPEGSVSTLKIQRTERGDSAVYLCASSTLAGGTEQFFGPGTRLTVL.

This clonotype was counted at least ten times. This chain connects TRBV7-3 to TRBJ2-1; TRBD2 aligns across 8 bases. The germline V gene has CDR1 SGHTA and CDR2 FQGTGA. This CDR3 spans 14 amino acids. With 5 bases clipped from V and 8 bases from J, the junction kept 8 bases outside the gene matches. The DNA of the CDR3 is TGTGCCAGCAGCCCCGGACTAGCCGTCGATGAGCAGTTCTTC. Translation: CASSPGLAVDEQFF.

This clonotype showed up many times. The chain combines TRBV7-3 with TRBJ2-3; D is unclear. Germline CDR1 is SGHTA and CDR2 is FQGTGA. The CDR3 has 15 amino acids. Trimming removed 4 bases from V and 0 bases from J, with 11 bases in between. Written as DNA, the CDR3 is TGTGCCAGCAGCTCGGACGATCGTAGCACAGATACGCAGTATTTT. This sequence encodes CASSSDDRSTDTQYF.

This clonotype was picked up a small number of times. Here the CDR3 DNA reads TGCGCCAGCAGCCAACATACAGAAAGCAATCAGCCCCAGCATTTT. Encoded protein: CASSQHTESNQPQHF. The rearrangement uses TRBV4-1 and TRBJ1-5; D gene uncertain. V was trimmed by 2 bases and J by 1 base, leaving 9 bases between them. CDR3 length equals 15 residues. CDR1 MGHRA and CDR2 YSYEKL come from the germline V gene.

This clonotype appeared a single time. V usage is TRBV29-1 and J usage is TRBJ1-2; weak D call: TRBD1 (6 bases). This CDR3 has 12 residues. V lost 0 bases and J lost 8, with 10 bases in between. Per germline, CDR1 SQVTM and CDR2 ANQGSEA. CDR3 loop: CSVEEGAWGYTF. The CDR3 coding sequence is TGCAGCGTTGAAGAGGGGGCGTGGGGCTACACCTTC.

The V call is TRBV6-6, the J call TRBJ1-2; 9 nucleotides match TRBD1. CDR1 and CDR2 from the germline V gene are MNHNY and SVGAGI (reference sequence). Losses at the gene ends were 2 bases for V and 4 bases for J; bases not matched to a gene: 5. The CDR3 sequence is 15 residues long. The CDR3 DNA reads as TGTGCCAGCAGTTACGGGGTGACAGGGGGCTATGGCTACACCTTC. Residues: CASSYGVTGGYGYTF.

This clonotype was seen repeatedly, ten times or more. This chain uses TRBV7-2 with TRBJ1-4; tentative D call: TRBD1 (5 bases). The germline V and J ends were trimmed by 1 base and 3 bases, with 12 bases remaining between them. The germline gives CDR1 SGHTA, CDR2 FQGNSA. This CDR3 spans 16 amino acids. CDR3 sequence (DNA): TGTGCCAGCAGCTTAGGGGCGGGGGAAGCTAATGAAAAACTGTTTTTT. Its translation: CASSLGAGEANEKLFF.

This clonotype was detected a few times. The gene calls are TRBV7-6 and TRBJ2-1; 12 nucleotides agree with TRBD2. Germline CDR1 reads SGHVS; CDR2 reads FNYEAQ. With 5 bases clipped from V and 7 bases from J, the junction kept 12 bases outside the gene matches. There are 17 residues in the CDR3. In nucleotides, the CDR3 is TGTGCCAGCAGCCCCCCCCACACTAGCGGGAGGAGGAATGAGCAGTTCTTC. Its protein is CASSPPHTSGRRNEQFF.

This clonotype was observed many times. The V gene is TRBV12-3 or TRBV12-4, the J gene TRBJ1-4; 7 positions agree with TRBD1. The J segment lost 4 bases and the V segment lost 1 base, leaving 3 bases of the junction unmatched. The CDR3 extends over 15 amino acids. CDR3 bases: TGTGCCAGCAGTTTAGGAGGGGGCCGTAATGAAAAACTGTTTTTT. Translating it yields CASSLGGGRNEKLFF.